These 14 T cell receptor beta chains came from one sample sequenced in a study of T cell repertoires in cytomegalovirus infection. What these receptors recognize is not known. TCRdb reprocessed the reads with MiXCR, giving one entry per CDR3 protein. The data hold some 940,000 distinct CDR3 sequences, with approximately 31% observed a single time. The source was cultured CD8+ T cells from PBMCs, collected from culture after CMV antigen stimulation. The receptors come from a human donor in good health (CMV status not recorded). Some clones in this sample may be carry-over from other donors' samples.

This chain uses TRBV2 with TRBJ2-3, with 7 bases lining up with TRBD1. The J segment lost 2 bases and the V segment lost 5 bases, leaving 10 bases of the junction unmatched. CDR1 is SNHLY, CDR2 FYNNEI, per germline. The CDR3 consists of 16 residues. Written as DNA, the CDR3 is TGTGCCAGCAGTACCCCGGGGACAGCCTACACAGATACGCAGTATTTT. This sequence encodes CASSTPGTAYTDTQYF.

The chain links TRBV12-3 or TRBV12-4 to TRBJ1-4; D perhaps matches TRBD1 (6 bases). Trimming pared 6 bases from V and 3 bases from J, leaving 11 bases between. The CDR3 is 14 residues long. CDR3 sequence reads: CASSTTGSNEKLFF. In DNA, the CDR3 is TGTGCCAGCAGCACGACAGGCTCTAATGAAAAACTGTTTTTT.

The rearrangement uses TRBV27 and TRBJ2-3; TRBD2 matches at 9 bases. V trimming: 7 bases; J trimming: 0 bases; junction bases outside the gene matches: 17. Germline V CDR1 and CDR2: MNHEY, SMNVEV (reference sequence). This CDR3 has 19 amino acids. CDR3 nucleotide sequence: TGTGCCAGCACGAAGGATGGGGGACTAGCACGTTCTAGCACAGATACGCAGTATTTT. Translation gives CASTKDGGLARSSTDTQYF.

To note about this clonotype: Germline is not matched at one junction end, which may reflect a read error. The J gene is TRBJ1-2, the V gene TRBV4-1; D not resolved. CDR3 length: 13 residues. Germline V gene data show CDR1 as MGHRA and CDR2 as YSYEKL. The CDR3, as DNA: TGCGCCAGCAACCAAACAGAATCCTATGGCTACACCTTC. It encodes CASNQTESYGYTF.

The gene calls are TRBV7-6 and TRBJ1-1, with D possibly matching TRBD1 (5 bases). The CDR3 length is 14 residues. V shed 5 bases and J shed 1 base, with 11 bases lying between them. Germline lookup yields CDR1 SGHVS and CDR2 FNYEAQ. CDR3 sequence reads: CASSESRENTEAFF. The CDR3 region has the DNA TGTGCCAGCAGCGAGAGCAGGGAGAACACTGAAGCTTTCTTT.

Many counts were recorded for this clonotype. The J gene is TRBJ2-1, the V gene TRBV7-8; D is unresolved. Trimming left V 5 bases short and J 10 bases short, with 18 bases between. Germline CDR1 SGHVS, CDR2 FQNEAQ. CDR3 length: 14 residues. The CDR3: CASSVTTSRREQFF. The CDR3 bases are TGTGCCAGCAGCGTTACGACCAGTCGAAGGGAGCAGTTCTTC.

This clonotype has a handful of counts. The chain combines TRBV12-3 or TRBV12-4 with TRBJ1-1, with a weak D call TRBD1 (6 bases). V was pared by 2 bases and J by 1 base, with 11 bases between. The CDR3 loop spans 15 amino acids. The CDR3 region is CASSLTGHPNTEAFF. In nucleotides, the CDR3 is TGTGCCAGCAGTTTAACGGGACACCCGAACACTGAAGCTTTCTTT.

The rearrangement joins TRBV6-6 to TRBJ2-5, with TRBD2 as a possible D gene (6 bases). Trimming cost V 9 bases and J 7 bases, with 27 bases left between them. The CDR3 runs to 16 residues. The germline V gene encodes CDR1 MNHNY and CDR2 SVGAGI (reference sequence). CDR3 in amino acids: CASLSVYGEVGVTQYF. In DNA form, the CDR3 reads TGTGCCAGTCTCTCCGTTTACGGGGAGGTGGGAGTGACCCAGTACTTC.

The chain is built from TRBV4-1 and TRBJ2-1; 7 bases are shared with TRBD1. CDR3 length equals 18 residues. CDR1 is MGHRA, CDR2 YSYEKL, per germline. Losses at the gene ends were 0 bases for V and 2 bases for J; bases not matched to a gene: 10. The CDR3 sequence: CASSQERAGQAAYNEQFF. CDR3 nucleotides: TGCGCCAGCAGCCAAGAACGGGCTGGACAGGCCGCCTACAATGAGCAGTTCTTC.

In its sample, this clonotype was seen many times. The rearrangement uses TRBV7-2 and TRBJ1-5; TRBD1 matches 7 bases. The CDR3 is 15 amino acids. V was pared by 1 base and J by 9 bases, with 9 bases of the junction left unmatched. Germline CDR1 and CDR2: SGHTA and FQGNSA. The CDR3 nucleotides are TGTGCCAGCAGCTTAGGGGGGGACAGCTTGTGGCCCCAGCATTTT. This encodes CASSLGGDSLWPQHF.

This clonotype was found many times. The chain couples TRBV19 to TRBJ1-6; unclear D gene. V was pared by 3 bases and J by 7 bases, with 13 bases between. The CDR3 is 15 amino acids. Germline CDR1 reads LNHDA; CDR2 reads SQIVND (reference sequence). The CDR3 sequence: CASSIFMDGNSPLHF. The CDR3 DNA reads TGTGCCAGTAGTATTTTCATGGATGGAAATTCACCCCTCCACTTT.

This clonotype has only a few counts. The gene calls are TRBV5-3 and TRBJ1-1; possibly TRBD1 for D (6 bases). TRBV5-3 is labeled an ORF, and its function is uncertain. V lost 8 bases and J lost 8, with 19 bases in between. The CDR3 is made up of 13 amino acids. CDR3: CASSPTGYSEAFF. CDR3 in DNA: TGTGCCAGCAGCCCAACAGGGTATTCGGAAGCTTTCTTT.

This clonotype has only a few counts. This chain connects TRBV28 to TRBJ1-1, with D tentatively TRBD1 (5 bases). V lost 3 bases to trimming and J lost 1 base, with 12 bases between them. Germline-derived CDR1 and CDR2 are MDHEN and SYDVKM. The CDR3 spans 15 residues. CDR3 DNA: TGTGCCAGCAGTTTGCAGGGTGTACGGAACACTGAAGCTTTCTTT. This encodes CASSLQGVRNTEAFF.

This clonotype was picked up a small number of times. The V gene is TRBV7-9, the J gene TRBJ2-1, with D tentatively TRBD2 (7 bases). The CDR3 loop spans 15 amino acids. Looked up from germline, CDR1 is SEHNR and CDR2 is FQNEAQ (reference sequence). V lost 4 bases and J lost 4, with 14 bases in between. CDR3 residues: CASSSIGGLYNEQFF. For the CDR3, the DNA is TGTGCCAGCAGCTCCATCGGGGGGCTGTACAATGAGCAGTTCTTC.